These 14 T cell receptor beta chains originate from one sample sequenced in a study of CD8+CD57+ T cells in acquired aplastic anemia (dated by TCRdb to the late 2010s). The instrument was an Illumina HiSeq 2000. TCR beta VDJ combination and CDR3 sequence profiling used genomic DNA as the template. In TCRdb, the public reads were trimmed at Q25 with fastp and aligned with MiXCR, with productive beta chains retained. CDR3 protein duplicates are merged, each entry listing the most common genes and DNA. For this sample the table gives under 250,000 distinct CDR3 sequences, of which roughly 35% were detected only once. 0.95% to 1.2% of the sample is taken by the ten largest. The material sequenced was sorted CD4+, CD8+, or CD8+CD57+ T cells (not recorded which) from PBMCs. These receptors all stem from a human donor in good health, serving as a control.

The V call is TRBV12-5, the J call TRBJ2-7; 11 bases are a match to TRBD2. Germline lookup yields CDR1 LGHNT and CDR2 FRNRAP. Trimming removed 6 bases from V and 4 bases from J; junction bases left unmatched: 8. The CDR3 sequence is 15 residues long. The CDR3 here is CASGRGTSGFYEQYF. The CDR3 DNA sequence: TGTGCTAGTGGCCGCGGGACTAGCGGATTTTACGAGCAGTACTTC. Complete variable domain (other parts from reference TRBV12-5 and TRBJ2-7): DARVTQTPRHKVTEMGQEVTMRCQPILGHNTVFWYRQTMMQGLELLAYFRNRAPLDDSGMPKDRFSAEMPDATLATLKIQPSEPRDSAVYFCASGRGTSGFYEQYFGPGTRLTVT.

This clonotype was seen many times. This sequence joins TRBV20-1 and TRBJ2-7, with D unclear. Deletions cut 3 bases from V and 0 bases from J, with 9 bases between. Per germline, CDR1 DFQATT and CDR2 SNEGSKA (reference sequence). This CDR3 contains 13 residues. This chain's CDR3 is CSASIQSSYEQYF. In nucleotides, the CDR3 is TGCAGTGCTAGTATCCAGAGCTCCTACGAGCAGTACTTC.

This rearrangement joins TRBV30 to TRBJ1-2; D ambiguous. CDR1 GTSNPN and CDR2 SVGIG come from the germline V gene (reference sequence). The CDR3 sequence is 13 residues long. Trimming stripped 4 bases from V and 5 bases from J, with 14 bases between. This CDR3 is CAWKPGWGYGYTF. The DNA for the CDR3 is TGTGCCTGGAAACCAGGTTGGGGTTATGGCTACACCTTC.

Many counts were recorded for this clonotype. The V gene is TRBV10-1, the J gene TRBJ2-3, with 9 bases aligning to TRBD2. V shed 7 bases and J 2 bases; nucleotides not matched to a gene: 16. Looked up from germline, CDR1 is WNHNN and CDR2 is SYGVQD (reference sequence). This CDR3 comprises 18 residues. The CDR3 DNA sequence: TGCGCCAGCACGGTTAGCGGGAGCTCCACCCAGGTCACAGATACGCAGTATTTT. Protein product: CASTVSGSSTQVTDTQYF.

The chain is built from TRBV2 and TRBJ2-3; D possibly matches TRBD1 or TRBD2 (5 bases each). Germline-derived CDR1 and CDR2 are SNHLY and FYNNEI. The V end lost 6 bases, the J end lost 0 bases, and 10 bases lay between the germline ends. This CDR3 contains 14 residues. CDR3 nucleotides: TGTGCCAGCAGCGGGACGTTAAGCACAGATACGCAGTATTTT. Its translation is CASSGTLSTDTQYF. Looking up the rest from reference TRBV2 and TRBJ2-3 gives the full variable domain: EPEVTQTPSHQVTQMGQEVILRCVPISNHLYFYWYRQILGQKVEFLVSFYNNEISEKSEIFDDQFSVERPDGSNFTLKIRSTKLEDSAMYFCASSGTLSTDTQYFGPGTRLTVL.

The rearrangement joins TRBV12-3 or TRBV12-4 to TRBJ1-1; 7 nucleotides agree with TRBD1. V lost 1 base and J lost 7; bases outside the gene matches: 3. The CDR3 sequence is 13 residues long. CDR3 sequence (DNA): TGTGCCAGCAGTTTAGAGACAGGGTTTGAAGCTTTCTTT. Protein: CASSLETGFEAFF.

The CDR3: CASSPPLWRESPYEQYF. The CDR3 DNA follows: TGTGCCAGCAGCCCTCCCCTCTGGCGGGAGAGTCCCTACGAGCAGTACTTC. The chain couples TRBV2 to TRBJ2-7; 7 bases map to TRBD2. Per germline, CDR1 SNHLY and CDR2 FYNNEI. The CDR3 totals 17 residues. J gave up 2 bases and V 6 bases, and 16 bases lay outside the gene matches.

This sequence joins TRBV2 and TRBJ2-1; 9 bases fit TRBD2. In germline, CDR1 is SNHLY, CDR2 FYNNEI. The J segment lost 6 bases and the V segment lost 7 bases, leaving 13 bases of the junction unmatched. There are 16 residues in the CDR3. CDR3 amino acids: CASNTGLAGRGNEQFF. CDR3 in DNA: TGTGCCAGCAACACGGGTCTAGCGGGAAGAGGCAATGAGCAGTTCTTC.

In regard to this clonotype: The junction differs from germline at one of its ends, possibly a read error. The V call is TRBV10-3, the J call TRBJ1-2; D is unclear. This CDR3 has 15 amino acids. CDR1 ENHRY and CDR2 SYGVKD come from the germline V gene. CDR3 sequence reads: CASSETDSRIYGYTF. The CDR3 DNA sequence: TGTGCCAGCAGTGAGACGGACTCTAGAATCTATGGCTACACCTTC.

This chain connects TRBV10-3 to TRBJ2-1; 7 bases map to TRBD1. Germline V CDR1 and CDR2: ENHRY, SYGVKD. The J segment lost 7 bases and the V segment lost 6 bases, leaving 6 bases of the junction unmatched. CDR3 size: 13 residues. CDR3 sequence: CAISGDSENEQFF. The CDR3 DNA sequence: TGTGCCATCAGCGGGGACAGCGAAAATGAGCAGTTCTTC.

About this clonotype: This may come from a read error, since a much larger clone is one base off. This chain links TRBV14 with TRBJ2-7; D tentatively reads TRBD1 or TRBD2 (5 bases each). Germline lookup yields CDR1 SGHDN and CDR2 FVKESK. This CDR3 spans 14 amino acids. CDR3 loop: CASSQPGRRYGQYF. The CDR3 bases are TGTGCCAGCAGCCAGCCGGGACGGAGATACGGGCAGTACTTC.

The V gene is TRBV19, the J gene TRBJ1-3, with 8 nucleotides matching TRBD1. The V segment lost 8 bases and the J segment 3 bases; nucleotides outside the gene matches: 9. This CDR3 has 15 amino acids. Germline V lookup: CDR1 LNHDA, CDR2 SQIVND (reference sequence). The CDR3 DNA follows: TGTGCCAGTGGAGGACAGGGTAATGGTGGAAACACCATATATTTT. Protein sequence: CASGGQGNGGNTIYF. Together with reference TRBV19 and TRBJ1-3, the CDR3 gives the full variable domain: DGGITQSPKYLFRKEGQNVTLSCEQNLNHDAMYWYRQDPGQGLRLIYYSQIVNDFQKGDIAEGYSVSREKKESFPLTVTSAQKNPTAFYLCASGGQGNGGNTIYFGEGSWLTVV.

As regards this clonotype: No DNA is shown, since the ends of the CDR3 on it are uncertain; the CDR3 is the one TCRdb lists. The chain recombines TRBV25-1 with TRBJ1-2. The CDR3 sequence runs 16 residues, both termini included. Germline loops: CDR1 MGHDK, CDR2 SYGVNS. The CDR3: CTSSLVADKGNYGCTF.

In this sample, this clonotype turned up a few times. The chain joins TRBV6-1 to TRBJ1-4; D is possibly TRBD1 (6 bases). The CDR3 spans 15 residues. Looked up from germline, CDR1 is MNHNS and CDR2 is SASEGT. The V gene lost 6 bases and the J gene lost 6 bases, with 17 bases spanning the gap. The CDR3 DNA reads as TGTGCCAGCAGGGGGTGGGGGCTGGGGGATGAAAAACTGTTTTTT. This codes for CASRGWGLGDEKLFF.